This is a list of T cell receptor beta chains from one sample in a study of T cell responses to AZD1222 COVID-19 vaccine. Generated by immunoSEQ multiplex PCR, the TCRdb table keeps only in-frame clones and is missing some. The sample has tens of thousands of clones; about four fifths are singletons. The specimen was peripheral blood, collected 28 days after the second AZD1222 dose. These receptors originate from an adult who received the AZD1222 COVID-19 vaccine. Both conserved end residues are part of each CDR3. D genes are given only for firm matches. Expanded clones are given a class, and other clones once, few, many or no size at all.

J: TRBJ1-1; V: TRBV12-3/TRBV12-4; length: 13; size: -; D: TRBD1; CDR3: CASRQTGIAEAFF; DNA: TGTGCCAGCAGACAGACAGGGATCGCTGAAGCTTTCTTT
J: TRBJ2-7; V: TRBV5-1; length: 15; size: -; D: -; CDR3: CASSLALTGWDEQYF; DNA: TGCGCCAGCAGCTTGGCGTTAACAGGGTGGGACGAGCAGTACTTC
J: TRBJ1-2; V: TRBV25-1; length: 16; size: -; D: -; CDR3: CASSHGTVTLGGGYTF; DNA: TGTGCCAGCAGCCACGGGACGGTGACTCTCGGGGGTGGCTACACCTTC
J: TRBJ2-1; V: TRBV6-1; length: 16; size: -; D: TRBD1; CDR3: CASSEAHGQGHYEQFF; DNA: TGTGCCAGCAGTGAAGCGCACGGACAGGGTCACTATGAGCAGTTCTTC
J: TRBJ2-3; V: TRBV29-1; length: 12; size: -; D: TRBD2; CDR3: CSVDRTSDTQYF; DNA: TGCAGCGTTGATAGGACTAGTGATACGCAGTATTTT
J: TRBJ1-5; V: TRBV3-1/TRBV3-2; length: 14; size: -; D: -; CDR3: CASSQDLRFQPQHF; DNA: TGTGCCAGCAGCCAAGACCTACGTTTTCAGCCCCAGCATTTT
J: TRBJ1-5; V: TRBV6-2/TRBV6-3; length: 13; size: few; D: -; CDR3: CASSRSSGQPQHF; DNA: TGTGCCAGCAGTAGATCGTCAGGTCAGCCCCAGCATTTT
J: TRBJ2-7; V: TRBV7-8; length: 15; size: -; D: -; CDR3: CASSLTPGGTYEQYF; DNA: TGTGCCAGCAGCTTAACGCCAGGAGGCACCTACGAGCAGTACTTC
J: TRBJ1-2; V: TRBV6-5; length: 14; size: -; D: -; CDR3: CASRRQTTNYGYTF; DNA: TGTGCCAGCAGGCGACAGACTACCAACTATGGCTACACCTTC
J: TRBJ1-5; V: TRBV30; length: 17; size: -; D: -; CDR3: CAWSKGLGPYSNQPQHF; DNA: TGTGCCTGGAGCAAAGGGTTGGGGCCTTATAGCAATCAGCCCCAGCATTTT
J: TRBJ2-1; V: TRBV28; length: 11; size: -; D: -; CDR3: CASSSVYEQFF; DNA: TGTGCCAGCAGTTCAGTATATGAGCAGTTCTTC
J: TRBJ2-5; V: TRBV5-1; length: 14; size: once; D: -; CDR3: CASSLGGLQETQYF; DNA: TGCGCCAGCAGCTTGGGAGGGCTACAAGAGACCCAGTACTTC
J: TRBJ1-2; V: TRBV19; length: 18; size: -; D: TRBD1; CDR3: CASSIHPLDRGRNYGYTF; DNA: TGTGCCAGTAGTATCCACCCTCTTGACAGGGGGAGAAACTATGGCTACACCTTC
J: TRBJ1-5; V: TRBV12-3/TRBV12-4; length: 13; size: -; D: -; CDR3: CASSLRKWEPQHF; DNA: TGTGCCAGCAGTTTAAGGAAATGGGAACCCCAGCATTTT
J: TRBJ2-1; V: TRBV7-7; length: 16; size: -; D: TRBD2; CDR3: CASSPKETSSYNEQFF; DNA: TGTGCCAGCAGCCCCAAAGAGACTAGCAGTTACAATGAGCAGTTCTTC
J: TRBJ2-7; V: TRBV27; length: 17; size: -; D: TRBD2; CDR3: CASSFGVAGTLGYEQYF; DNA: TGTGCCAGCAGTTTCGGGGTAGCGGGAACCTTAGGCTACGAGCAGTACTTC
J: TRBJ2-1; V: TRBV27; length: 14; size: -; D: TRBD2; CDR3: CASMGLAGSLGQFF; DNA: TGTGCCAGCATGGGACTAGCTGGCAGTCTGGGGCAGTTCTTC
J: TRBJ2-3; V: TRBV6-2/TRBV6-3; length: 16; size: -; D: -; CDR3: CASSRPRVTGADTQYF; DNA: TGTGCCAGCAGCCGACCCCGAGTGACTGGGGCAGATACGCAGTATTTT
J: TRBJ1-4; V: TRBV7-7; length: 15; size: once; D: TRBD1; CDR3: CASSPGTGGAKKLFF; DNA: TGTGCTAGCAGCCCTGGGACAGGGGGCGCAAAAAAACTGTTTTTT
J: TRBJ1-6; V: TRBV5-5; length: 16; size: -; D: TRBD1; CDR3: CASSLVGGQGTLALHF; DNA: TGTGCCAGCAGCTTGGTTGGGGGACAGGGGACTCTGGCCCTCCACTTT
J: TRBJ2-7; V: TRBV6-5; length: 15; size: few; D: TRBD1; CDR3: CASKSGTGNSYEQYF; DNA: TGTGCCAGCAAATCCGGGACAGGGAACTCCTACGAGCAGTACTTC
J: TRBJ1-6; V: TRBV7-9; length: 14; size: -; D: -; CDR3: CASSLGSVGSPLHF; DNA: TGTGCCAGCAGCCTTGGGAGCGTGGGTTCACCCCTCCACTTT
J: TRBJ1-2; V: TRBV28; length: 14; size: once; D: -; CDR3: CASSLGTTNYGYTF; DNA: TGTGCCAGCAGTTTGGGCACAACTAACTATGGCTACACCTTC
J: TRBJ1-3; V: TRBV5-1; length: 14; size: -; D: -; CDR3: CASSGGGARNTIYF; DNA: TGCGCCAGCAGCGGTGGTGGGGCCCGAAACACCATATATTTT
J: TRBJ1-2; V: TRBV19; length: 17; size: -; D: -; CDR3: CASSIDLSSSVLYGYTF; DNA: TGTGCCAGTAGTATAGATCTATCCTCCAGCGTTCTCTATGGCTACACCTTC
J: TRBJ2-7; V: TRBV28; length: 13; size: -; D: -; CDR3: CASTPPGTYEQYF; DNA: TGTGCCAGCACTCCCCCCGGGACCTACGAGCAGTACTTC
J: TRBJ2-1; V: TRBV6-5; length: 12; size: -; D: -; CDR3: CASLSGSNEQFF; DNA: TGTGCCAGTCTTTCGGGGAGCAATGAGCAGTTCTTC
J: TRBJ2-1; V: TRBV29-1; length: 14; size: -; D: -; CDR3: CSYKTGTSYNEQFF; DNA: TGCAGCTATAAGACGGGAACCTCCTACAATGAGCAGTTCTTC
J: TRBJ2-7; V: TRBV5-1; length: 13; size: few; D: -; CDR3: CASRSDRTYEQYF; DNA: TGCGCCAGCAGGTCCGACAGGACCTACGAGCAGTACTTC
J: TRBJ2-1; V: TRBV4-2; length: 15; size: -; D: -; CDR3: CASSQMTGDDNEQFF; DNA: TGTGCCAGCAGCCAAATGACGGGAGATGACAATGAGCAGTTCTTC
J: TRBJ2-1; V: TRBV6-5; length: 16; size: once; D: -; CDR3: CASSYSRTSSYNEQFF; DNA: TGTGCCAGCAGTTACTCGAGGACGAGCTCCTACAATGAGCAGTTCTTC
J: TRBJ1-6; V: TRBV15; length: 15; size: -; D: -; CDR3: CATSRVKIDNSPLHF; DNA: TGTGCCACCAGCAGAGTAAAGATAGATAATTCACCCCTCCACTTT
J: TRBJ2-2; V: TRBV7-9; length: 15; size: -; D: -; CDR3: CASSLQPRTSGELFF; DNA: TGTGCCAGCAGCTTACAGCCTCGCACCTCAGGGGAGCTGTTTTTT
J: TRBJ1-3; V: TRBV18; length: 17; size: -; D: -; CDR3: CASSLKEGTGSGNTIYF; DNA: TGTGCCAGCTCACTTAAAGAGGGTACTGGTTCTGGAAACACCATATATTTT
J: TRBJ2-7; V: TRBV10-2; length: 13; size: -; D: TRBD2; CDR3: CASIGGSTYEQYF; DNA: TGCGCCAGCATCGGCGGGAGTACCTACGAGCAGTACTTC
J: TRBJ2-7; V: TRBV7-3; length: 17; size: -; D: TRBD2; CDR3: CASSFLGTSGAPNEQYF; DNA: TGTGCCAGCAGCTTCCTCGGGACTAGCGGAGCTCCCAACGAGCAGTACTTC
J: TRBJ2-1; V: TRBV19; length: 14; size: -; D: -; CDR3: CASSMGEGWSEQFF; DNA: TGTGCCAGTAGTATGGGCGAGGGATGGAGTGAGCAGTTCTTC
J: TRBJ2-7; V: TRBV15; length: 16; size: -; D: TRBD2; CDR3: CATSRDGGRFPYEQYF; DNA: TGTGCCACCAGCAGAGATGGCGGGAGATTTCCCTACGAGCAGTACTTC
J: TRBJ2-7; V: TRBV6-1; length: 15; size: -; D: TRBD2; CDR3: CASSKRTSGDHEQYF; DNA: TGTGCCAGCAGTAAAAGGACTAGCGGAGACCACGAGCAGTACTTC
J: TRBJ1-4; V: TRBV7-8; length: 19; size: -; D: -; CDR3: CASSLRGRVGGSTNEKLFF; DNA: TGTGCCAGCAGCTTACGAGGCAGGGTCGGGGGATCGACTAATGAAAAACTGTTTTTT
J: TRBJ2-5; V: TRBV27; length: 14; size: -; D: -; CDR3: CASSPDPRGETQYF; DNA: TGTGCCAGCAGCCCGGACCCTAGGGGAGAGACCCAGTACTTC
J: TRBJ1-4; V: TRBV19; length: 15; size: -; D: -; CDR3: CASSMVVATNEKLFF; DNA: TGTGCCAGTAGTATGGTAGTCGCAACTAATGAAAAACTGTTTTTT
J: TRBJ2-1; V: TRBV7-6; length: 17; size: -; D: -; CDR3: CASSLDAGTSPYNEQFF; DNA: TGTGCCAGCAGCTTAGATGCGGGTACTTCGCCCTACAATGAGCAGTTCTTC